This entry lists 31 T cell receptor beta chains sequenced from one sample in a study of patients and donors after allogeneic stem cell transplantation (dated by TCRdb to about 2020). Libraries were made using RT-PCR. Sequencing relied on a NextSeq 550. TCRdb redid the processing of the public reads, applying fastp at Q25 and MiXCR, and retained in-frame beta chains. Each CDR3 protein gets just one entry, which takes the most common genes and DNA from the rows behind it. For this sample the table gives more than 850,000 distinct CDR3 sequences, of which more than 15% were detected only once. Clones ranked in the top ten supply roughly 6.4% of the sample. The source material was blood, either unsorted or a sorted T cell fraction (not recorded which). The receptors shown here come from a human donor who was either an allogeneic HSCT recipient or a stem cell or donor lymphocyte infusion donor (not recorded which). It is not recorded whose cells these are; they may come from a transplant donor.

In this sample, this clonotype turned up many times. CDR3 sequence: CASSLGFEKLFF. CDR3 DNA: TGTGCCAGCAGTTTAGGGTTCGAAAAACTGTTTTTT. The chain is built from TRBV12-3 or TRBV12-4 and TRBJ1-4; D is ambiguous. V lost 1 base and J lost 8, with 5 bases in between. CDR3 length: 12 residues.

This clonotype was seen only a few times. In DNA form, the CDR3 reads TGTGCCAGCAGCCAGAGCCGGACTAGCTTCCCAGATACGCAGTATTTT. Encoded protein: CASSQSRTSFPDTQYF. The V call is TRBV12-3 or TRBV12-4, the J call TRBJ2-3; 8 nucleotides agree with TRBD2. The CDR3 length is 16 residues. V trimming: 6 bases; J trimming: 4 bases; junction bases outside the gene matches: 12.

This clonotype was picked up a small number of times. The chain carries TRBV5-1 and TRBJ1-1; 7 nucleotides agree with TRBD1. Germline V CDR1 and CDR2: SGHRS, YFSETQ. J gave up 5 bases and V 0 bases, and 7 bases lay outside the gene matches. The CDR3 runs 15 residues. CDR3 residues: CASSLVPGGGTEAFF. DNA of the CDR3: TGCGCCAGCAGCTTGGTTCCAGGGGGAGGTACTGAAGCTTTCTTT.

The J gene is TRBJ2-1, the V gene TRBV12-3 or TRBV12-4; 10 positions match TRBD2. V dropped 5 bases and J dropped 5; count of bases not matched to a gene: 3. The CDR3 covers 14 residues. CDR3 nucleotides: TGTGCCAGCAGTAGGGGACTAGCGAACAATGAGCAGTTCTTC. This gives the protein CASSRGLANNEQFF.

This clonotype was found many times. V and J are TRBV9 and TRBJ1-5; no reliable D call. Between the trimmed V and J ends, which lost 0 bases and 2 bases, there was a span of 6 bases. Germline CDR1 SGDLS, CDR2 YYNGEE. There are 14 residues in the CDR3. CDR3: CASSVDWGNQPQHF. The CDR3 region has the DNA TGTGCCAGCAGCGTAGACTGGGGCAATCAGCCCCAGCATTTT.

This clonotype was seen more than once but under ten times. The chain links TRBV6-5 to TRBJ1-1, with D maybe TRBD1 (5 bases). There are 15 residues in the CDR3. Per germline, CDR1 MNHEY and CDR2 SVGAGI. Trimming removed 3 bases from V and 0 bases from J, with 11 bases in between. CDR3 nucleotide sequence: TGTGCCAGCAGTTATCAGGACACCTTGAACACTGAAGCTTTCTTT. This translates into CASSYQDTLNTEAFF.

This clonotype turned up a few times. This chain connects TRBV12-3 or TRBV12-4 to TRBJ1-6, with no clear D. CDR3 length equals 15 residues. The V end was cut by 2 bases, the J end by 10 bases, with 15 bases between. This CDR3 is CASSLNGRERSPLHF. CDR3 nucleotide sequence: TGTGCCAGCAGTTTAAACGGTAGGGAACGGTCACCCCTCCACTTT.

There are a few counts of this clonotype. The chain's CDR3 is CAISEWRTGDNEQFF. The CDR3 DNA is TGTGCCATCAGTGAGTGGCGGACAGGAGACAATGAGCAGTTCTTC. The V gene is TRBV10-3, the J gene TRBJ2-1, with 7 bases that match TRBD1. Germline trimming cut 1 base from V and 5 bases from J; bases unmatched to any gene: 5. Per germline, CDR1 ENHRY and CDR2 SYGVKD. This CDR3 spans 15 amino acids.

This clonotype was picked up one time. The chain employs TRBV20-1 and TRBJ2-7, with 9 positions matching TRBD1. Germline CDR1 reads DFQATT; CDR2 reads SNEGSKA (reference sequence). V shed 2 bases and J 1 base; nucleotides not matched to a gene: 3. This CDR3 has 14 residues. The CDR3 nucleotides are TGCAGTGCTAGATCGGGACAGGGATCCTACGAGCAGTACTTC. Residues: CSARSGQGSYEQYF.

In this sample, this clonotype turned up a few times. As DNA, the CDR3 is TGCAGCGTTGTTGGCAGGGGAAGGACCCCGGGCACTGAAGCTTTCTTT. It translates to CSVVGRGRTPGTEAFF. The V gene is TRBV29-1, the J gene TRBJ1-1; D possibly corresponds to TRBD1 (6 bases). Germline assignment: CDR1 SQVTM and CDR2 ANQGSEA. Trimming stripped 4 bases from V and 4 bases from J, with 22 bases between. This CDR3 contains 16 residues.

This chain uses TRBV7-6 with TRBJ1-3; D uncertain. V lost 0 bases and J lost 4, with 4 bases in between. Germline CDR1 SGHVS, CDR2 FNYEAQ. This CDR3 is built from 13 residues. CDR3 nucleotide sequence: TGTGCCAGCAGCTTAGCGAACGGAAACACCATATATTTT. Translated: CASSLANGNTIYF.

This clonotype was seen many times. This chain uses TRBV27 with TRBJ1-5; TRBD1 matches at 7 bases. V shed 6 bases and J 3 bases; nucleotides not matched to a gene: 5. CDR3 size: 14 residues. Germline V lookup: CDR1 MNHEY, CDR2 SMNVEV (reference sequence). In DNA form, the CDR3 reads TGTGCCAGCAGCACAGGACAGGACAATCAGCCCCAGCATTTT. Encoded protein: CASSTGQDNQPQHF.

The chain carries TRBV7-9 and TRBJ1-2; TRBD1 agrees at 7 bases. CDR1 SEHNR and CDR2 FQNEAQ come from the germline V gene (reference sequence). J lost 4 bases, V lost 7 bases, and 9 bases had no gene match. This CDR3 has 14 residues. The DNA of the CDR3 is TGTGCCAGCACTCTGGGAGGGGGCCCCTATGGCTACACCTTC. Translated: CASTLGGGPYGYTF.

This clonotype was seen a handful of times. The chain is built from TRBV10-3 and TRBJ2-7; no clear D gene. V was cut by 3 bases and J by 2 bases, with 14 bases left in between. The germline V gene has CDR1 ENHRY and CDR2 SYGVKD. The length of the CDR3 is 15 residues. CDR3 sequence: CAISEGLGNTYEQYF. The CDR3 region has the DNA TGTGCCATCAGTGAAGGGTTAGGGAACACCTACGAGCAGTACTTC.

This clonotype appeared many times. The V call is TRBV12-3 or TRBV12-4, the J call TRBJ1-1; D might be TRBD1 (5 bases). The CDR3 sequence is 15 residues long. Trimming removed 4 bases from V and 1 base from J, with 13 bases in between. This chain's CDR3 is CASSSPATANTEAFF. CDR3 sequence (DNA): TGTGCCAGCAGTTCCCCCGCGACAGCGAACACTGAAGCTTTCTTT.

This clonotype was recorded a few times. The CDR3 coding sequence is TGTGCCAGCAGCCGATCGACAGGGAACTATGGCTACACCTTC. Residues: CASSRSTGNYGYTF. This chain joins TRBV12-3 or TRBV12-4 and TRBJ1-2; TRBD1 aligns across 7 bases. The CDR3 extends over 14 amino acids. The trim removed 6 bases at V and 2 bases at J, leaving 6 bases unmatched.

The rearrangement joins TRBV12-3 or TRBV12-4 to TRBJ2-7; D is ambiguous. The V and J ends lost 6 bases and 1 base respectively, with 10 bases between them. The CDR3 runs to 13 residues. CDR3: CASSSGYSYEQYF. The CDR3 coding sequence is TGTGCCAGCAGCTCCGGGTATTCCTACGAGCAGTACTTC.

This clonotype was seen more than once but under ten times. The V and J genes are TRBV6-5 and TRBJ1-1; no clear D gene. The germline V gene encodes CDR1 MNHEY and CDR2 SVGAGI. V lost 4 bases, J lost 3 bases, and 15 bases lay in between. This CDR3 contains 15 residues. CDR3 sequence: CASSSDKWGYTEAFF. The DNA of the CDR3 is TGTGCCAGCAGTTCCGACAAGTGGGGTTACACTGAAGCTTTCTTT.

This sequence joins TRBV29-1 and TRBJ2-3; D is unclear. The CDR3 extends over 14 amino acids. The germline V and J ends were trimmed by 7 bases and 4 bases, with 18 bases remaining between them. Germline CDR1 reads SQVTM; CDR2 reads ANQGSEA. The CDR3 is CSAGDLPAPDTQYF. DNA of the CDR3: TGCAGCGCTGGTGATCTTCCGGCCCCAGATACGCAGTATTTT.

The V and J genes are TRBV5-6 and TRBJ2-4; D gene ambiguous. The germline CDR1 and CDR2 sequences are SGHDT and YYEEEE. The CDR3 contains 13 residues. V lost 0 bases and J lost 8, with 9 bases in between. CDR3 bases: TGTGCCAGCAGCTTGGTGAGGCGAGACATTCAGTACTTC. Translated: CASSLVRRDIQYF.

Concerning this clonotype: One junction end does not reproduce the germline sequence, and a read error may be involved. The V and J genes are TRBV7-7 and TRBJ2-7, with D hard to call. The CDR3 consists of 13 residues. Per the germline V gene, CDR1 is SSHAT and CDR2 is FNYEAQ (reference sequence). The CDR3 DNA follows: TGTGCTAGCAGCTTCCAGCCGACCTACGAGCAGTACTTC. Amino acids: CASSFQPTYEQYF.

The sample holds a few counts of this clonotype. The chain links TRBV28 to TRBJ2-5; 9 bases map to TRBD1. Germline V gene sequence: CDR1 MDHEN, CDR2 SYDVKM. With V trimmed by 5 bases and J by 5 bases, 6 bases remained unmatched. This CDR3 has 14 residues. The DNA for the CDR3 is TGTGCCAGCAGTGCCCCGGGACAGGGTGAGACCCAGTACTTC. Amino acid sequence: CASSAPGQGETQYF.

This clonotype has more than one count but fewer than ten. CDR3: CASSPALPFVETQYF. In nucleotides, the CDR3 is TGTGCCAGCAGTCCTGCCCTCCCGTTCGTGGAGACCCAGTACTTC. The V call is TRBV14, the J call TRBJ2-5; D remains unclear. The V gene lost 6 bases and the J gene lost 5 bases, with 19 bases spanning the gap. The CDR3 is 15 amino acids. Germline values: CDR1 SGHDN, CDR2 FVKESK.

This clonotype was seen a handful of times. For the CDR3, the DNA is TGTGCCAGCAGTTACTCTACAGGGGGCCCTCGTGGCTACACCTTC. Protein: CASSYSTGGPRGYTF. The V gene is TRBV6-5, the J gene TRBJ1-2, with 9 bases fitting TRBD1. V lost 0 bases and J lost 7; bases outside the gene matches: 6. Germline V lookup: CDR1 MNHEY, CDR2 SVGAGI. CDR3 length: 15 amino acids.

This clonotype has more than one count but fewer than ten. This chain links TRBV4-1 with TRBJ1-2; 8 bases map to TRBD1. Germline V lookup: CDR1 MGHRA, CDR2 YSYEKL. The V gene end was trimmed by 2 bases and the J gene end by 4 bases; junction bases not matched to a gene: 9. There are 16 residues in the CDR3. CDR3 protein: CASSQSRGRLGYGYTF. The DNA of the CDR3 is TGCGCCAGCAGCCAATCCAGGGGGCGTCTCGGCTATGGCTACACCTTC.

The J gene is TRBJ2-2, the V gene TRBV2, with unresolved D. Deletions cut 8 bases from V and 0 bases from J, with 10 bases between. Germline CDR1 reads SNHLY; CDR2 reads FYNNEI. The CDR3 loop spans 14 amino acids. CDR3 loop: CASRRVTNTGELFF. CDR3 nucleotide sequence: TGTGCCAGCCGTCGAGTGACGAACACCGGGGAGCTGTTTTTT.

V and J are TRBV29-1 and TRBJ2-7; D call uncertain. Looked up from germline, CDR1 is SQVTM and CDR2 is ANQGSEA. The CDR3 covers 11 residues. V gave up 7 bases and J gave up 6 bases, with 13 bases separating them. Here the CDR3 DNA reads TGCAGCGCCAAAAGGGCACGCGAGCAGTACTTC. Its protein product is CSAKRAREQYF.

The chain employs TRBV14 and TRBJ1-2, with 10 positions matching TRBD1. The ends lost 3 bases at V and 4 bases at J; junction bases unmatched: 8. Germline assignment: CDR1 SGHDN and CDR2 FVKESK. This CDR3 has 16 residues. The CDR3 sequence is CASSHSRDRGSYGYTF. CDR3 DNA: TGTGCCAGCAGCCATTCCCGGGACAGGGGTTCCTATGGCTACACCTTC.

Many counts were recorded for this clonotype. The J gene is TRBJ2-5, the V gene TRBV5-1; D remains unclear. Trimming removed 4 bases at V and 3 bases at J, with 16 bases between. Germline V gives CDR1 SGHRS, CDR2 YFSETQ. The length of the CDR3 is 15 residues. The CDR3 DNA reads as TGCGCCAGCAGCATACGCTCCGGTCGGGAAGAGACCCAGTACTTC. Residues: CASSIRSGREETQYF.

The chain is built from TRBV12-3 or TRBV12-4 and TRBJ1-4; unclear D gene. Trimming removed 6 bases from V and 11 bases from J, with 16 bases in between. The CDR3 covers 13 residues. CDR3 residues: CASSPAVLGKLFF. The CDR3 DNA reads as TGTGCCAGCAGCCCGGCGGTGTTGGGGAAACTGTTTTTT.

The CDR3 spells CATSDPLHSYNEQFF. The CDR3 DNA sequence: TGTGCCACCAGTGATCCCCTCCATTCCTACAATGAGCAGTTCTTC. V usage is TRBV24-1 and J usage is TRBJ2-1; unclear D gene. V lost 3 bases to trimming and J lost 1 base, with 9 bases between them. There are 15 residues in the CDR3. Germline V gene lookup returns CDR1 KGHDR and CDR2 SFDVKD.